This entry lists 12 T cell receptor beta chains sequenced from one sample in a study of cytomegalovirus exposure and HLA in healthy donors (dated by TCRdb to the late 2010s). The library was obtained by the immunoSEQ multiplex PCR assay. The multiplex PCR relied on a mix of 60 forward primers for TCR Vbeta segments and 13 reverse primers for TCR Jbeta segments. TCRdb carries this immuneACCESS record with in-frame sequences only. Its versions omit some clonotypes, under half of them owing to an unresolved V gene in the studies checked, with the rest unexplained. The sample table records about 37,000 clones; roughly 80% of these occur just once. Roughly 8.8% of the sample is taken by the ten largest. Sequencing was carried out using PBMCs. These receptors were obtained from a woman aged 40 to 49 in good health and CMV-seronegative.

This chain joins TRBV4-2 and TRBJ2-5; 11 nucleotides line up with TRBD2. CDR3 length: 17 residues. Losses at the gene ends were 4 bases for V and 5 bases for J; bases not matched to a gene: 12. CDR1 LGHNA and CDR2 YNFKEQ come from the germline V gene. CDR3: CASSRIVAGGSGETQYF. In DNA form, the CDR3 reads TGTGCCAGCAGCCGAATAGTAGCGGGGGGGTCGGGGGAGACCCAGTACTTC.

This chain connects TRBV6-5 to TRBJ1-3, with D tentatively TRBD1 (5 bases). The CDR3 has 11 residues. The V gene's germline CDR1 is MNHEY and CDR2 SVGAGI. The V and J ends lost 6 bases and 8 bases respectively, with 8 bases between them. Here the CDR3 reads CASRGGDTIYF. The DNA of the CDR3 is TGTGCCAGCAGGGGGGGGGACACCATATATTTT.

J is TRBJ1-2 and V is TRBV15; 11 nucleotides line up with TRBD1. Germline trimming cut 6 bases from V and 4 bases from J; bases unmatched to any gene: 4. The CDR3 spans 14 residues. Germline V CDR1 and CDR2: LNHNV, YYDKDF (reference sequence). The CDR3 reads CATSYGTGGYGYTF. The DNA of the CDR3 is TGTGCCACCAGTTACGGGACAGGGGGCTATGGCTACACCTTC. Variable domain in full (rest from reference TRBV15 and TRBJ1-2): DAMVIQNPRYQVTQFGKPVTLSCSQTLNHNVMYWYQQKSSQAPKLLFHYYDKDFNNEADTPDNFQSRRPNTSFCFLDIRSPGLGDTAMYLCATSYGTGGYGYTFGSGTRLTVV.

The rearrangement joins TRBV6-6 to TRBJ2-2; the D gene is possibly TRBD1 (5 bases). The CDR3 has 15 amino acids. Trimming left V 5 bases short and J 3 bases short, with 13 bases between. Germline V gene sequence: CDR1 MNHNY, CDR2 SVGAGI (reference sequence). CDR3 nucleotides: TGTGCCAGCAGTCCCCCGGACACTTACACCGGGGAGCTGTTTTTT. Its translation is CASSPPDTYTGELFF.

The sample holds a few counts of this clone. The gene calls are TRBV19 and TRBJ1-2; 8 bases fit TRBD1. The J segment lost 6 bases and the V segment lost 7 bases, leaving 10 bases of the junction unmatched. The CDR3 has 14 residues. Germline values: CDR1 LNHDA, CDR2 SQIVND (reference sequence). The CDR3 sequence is CASTSATGVDGYTF. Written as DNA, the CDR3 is TGTGCCAGTACCTCCGCGACAGGGGTGGATGGCTACACCTTC.

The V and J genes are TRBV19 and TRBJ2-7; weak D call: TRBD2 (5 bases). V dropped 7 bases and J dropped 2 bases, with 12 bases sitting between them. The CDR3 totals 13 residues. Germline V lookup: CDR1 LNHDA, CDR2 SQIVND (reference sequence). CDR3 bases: TGTGCCAGTAAGGGAACGGGGACCTACGAGCAGTACTTC. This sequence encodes CASKGTGTYEQYF.

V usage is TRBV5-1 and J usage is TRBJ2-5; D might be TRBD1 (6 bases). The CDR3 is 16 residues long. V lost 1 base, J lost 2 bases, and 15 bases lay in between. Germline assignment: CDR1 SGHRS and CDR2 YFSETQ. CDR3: CASSLNRAGDQETQYF. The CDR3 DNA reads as TGCGCCAGCAGCTTGAACAGAGCAGGGGATCAAGAGACCCAGTACTTC.

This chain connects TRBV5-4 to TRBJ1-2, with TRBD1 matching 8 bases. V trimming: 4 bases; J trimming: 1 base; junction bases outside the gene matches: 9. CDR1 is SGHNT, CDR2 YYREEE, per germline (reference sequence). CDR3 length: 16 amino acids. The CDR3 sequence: CASSKGQVGSNYGYTF. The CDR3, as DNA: TGTGCCAGCAGCAAGGGACAGGTGGGGAGTAACTATGGCTACACCTTC.

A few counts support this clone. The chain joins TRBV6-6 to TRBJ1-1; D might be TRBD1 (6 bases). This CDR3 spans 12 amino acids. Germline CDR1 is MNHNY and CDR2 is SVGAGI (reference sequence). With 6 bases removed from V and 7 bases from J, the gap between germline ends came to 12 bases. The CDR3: CASSSGQSEAFF. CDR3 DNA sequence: TGTGCCAGCAGCAGCGGACAGAGTGAAGCTTTCTTT.

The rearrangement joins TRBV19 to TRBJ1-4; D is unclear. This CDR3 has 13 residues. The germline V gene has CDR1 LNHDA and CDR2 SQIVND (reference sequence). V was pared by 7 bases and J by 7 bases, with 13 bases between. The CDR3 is CASTPRGGEKLFF. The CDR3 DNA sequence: TGTGCCAGTACCCCTCGGGGTGGTGAAAAACTGTTTTTT. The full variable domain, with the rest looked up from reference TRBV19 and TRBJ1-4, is DGGITQSPKYLFRKEGQNVTLSCEQNLNHDAMYWYRQDPGQGLRLIYYSQIVNDFQKGDIAEGYSVSREKKESFPLTVTSAQKNPTAFYLCASTPRGGEKLFFGSGTQLSVL.

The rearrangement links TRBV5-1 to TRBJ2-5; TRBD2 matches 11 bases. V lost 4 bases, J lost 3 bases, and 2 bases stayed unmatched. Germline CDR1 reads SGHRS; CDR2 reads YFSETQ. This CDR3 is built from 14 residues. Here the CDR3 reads CASSPGLAEETQYF. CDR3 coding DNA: TGCGCCAGCAGCCCGGGACTAGCGGAAGAGACCCAGTACTTC.

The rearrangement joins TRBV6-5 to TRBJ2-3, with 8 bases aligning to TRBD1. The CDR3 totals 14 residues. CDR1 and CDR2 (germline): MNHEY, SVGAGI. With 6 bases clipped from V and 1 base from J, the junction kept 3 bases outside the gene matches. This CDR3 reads CASRPTGGTDTQYF. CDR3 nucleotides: TGTGCCAGCAGGCCGACAGGGGGCACAGATACGCAGTATTTT.